This TCR beta chain was obtained from a study of molecular identifiers for immune sequencing clone quantification (dated by TCRdb to the late 2010s). General notes on the study: In a replicate experiment, RNA from roughly 18,000 or 92,000 naive CD8 T cells was split into five aliquots, four of which were sequenced. The study was a methods study using CD8 T cells to benchmark molecular-identifier clustering-based TCR repertoire sequencing (MIDCIRS) and TCR RNA copy counting. Study-wide conclusions, independent of this receptor: Spiked-in Jurkat TCR RNA (about ten copies' worth), which is not part of the donor repertoire, was contained in the naive libraries. Approximately 3.1 recovered TCR RNA copies per cell were obtained by modeling, versus around 9.8 by digital PCR, implying a capture efficiency of 30% to 35%. When barcode sub-clustering was not used, chimeric consensus sequences inflated TCR diversity, with chimeras reaching as high as 47%. A single cell's worth of spiked-in Jurkat TCR RNA was reported detectable even among about 1.1 million naive CD8 T cells. In CMV-specific effector cells, clones with more than 20 RNA copies contained over 98% of molecules, whereas in naive cells such clones contained under 1% of molecules. Highly expanded clone sizes could be underestimated if identical TCR molecules share a barcode.

As concerns this clonotype: Its antigen remains undetermined. This may be a read error: a much more frequent sequence differs by one nucleotide.

Libraries of naive CD8 T cells were generated from roughly 20,000 to 1,000,000 sorted cells, with 10%, 30% or 50% of the purified RNA used. Naive CD8 T cells were FACS-sorted as CD8+CD4-CCR7+CD45RA+ on a BD FACSAria II into RLT Plus buffer. Detection sensitivity was tested by spiking Jurkat RNA equal to roughly ten TCR copies' worth into samples containing about 18,000-1,000,000 naive CD8 T cells. CD8 T cells were enriched with RosetteSep CD8+ T Cell Enrichment Cocktail and Ficoll-Paque, followed by ACK red cell lysis. Library generation was performed with PCR. This sample was sequenced with a NextSeq 500. Bulk TCR libraries were generated as previously described, with the TCR primers listed in Table S5 used. Total RNA was purified with the Qiagen AllPrep DNA/RNA kit. Before any analysis, reads coming from multiple sequencing runs of the same library were combined into one pool. The authors' pipeline ran thus. Reads were retained only if their TCR constant sequence matched exactly, and those retained reads were trimmed to 150 nt and grouped according to their 12-nt molecular barcodes. Reads within each barcode group were sub-clustered using a 15% Levenshtein threshold, and quality-weighted consensus sequences were constructed for each RNA molecule. Non-functional sequences were filtered out, along with any lower-count sequence sitting one edit away from another sequence. Based on fitting two negative binomial distributions, any barcode sub-cluster with under 20% of the maximum read count was discarded. TCRdb passed the public sequencing reads through fastp at Q25 and MiXCR, retaining productive beta sequences. When rows share a CDR3 protein, they turn into one entry using the most common DNA and genes. These V and J calls originate from TCRdb's pipeline instead of the authors' own analysis. The sample table holds under 350,000 distinct CDR3 sequences, of which about a quarter were seen once. The ten largest clones take up around 0.76% of the sample.

This clonotype originated in a human donor in good health. Some libraries in this study had Jurkat cell RNA spiked in. Material for sequencing was naive CD8+ T cells from blood, with Jurkat cell RNA spiked in. This specimen's cell subset or site label, interpreted: FACS-sorted CD8+CD4-CCR7+CD45RA+ naive T cells.

The CDR3 reads as follows: CASSLDNPDAQYF. The sequence in DNA is TGTGCCAGCAGCTTAGATAACCCAGATGCGCAGTATTTT. This receptor chain uses TRBV7-2 and TRBJ2-3; too little of a D gene remains to name it. Inclusive of the bounding cysteine and phenylalanine, the CDR3 is 13 residues long. The read is trimmed to its CDR3 DNA, 39 bases read in frame from base 1. CDR1 and CDR2 were assigned from the germline V gene as SGHTA and FQGNSA.